This T cell receptor (beta chain) was identified during a study of shared clonotypes between healthy human individuals. V was trimmed by 4 bases and J by 2 bases, leaving 15 bases between them. CDR3 length equals 15 residues. Germline CDR1 and CDR2: LGHNA and YNFKEQ. Study results and limitations: Memory subsets generally showed smaller estimated richness than naive subsets did.

In this sample, this clone turned up many times. Its specificity is not known. CCR7-negative CD45RA+ TemRA cells were pooled with CD45RO+ cells for CD8 memory. The protocol was immunoSEQ multiplex PCR, while the TCRdb copy is restricted to in-frame clones and leaves out a portion. The sample has about 120,000 clones, about 70% seen once. This sequence was found in a woman aged 30 to 39 in good health. Sequenced sample: memory CD8+ T cells sorted from blood. Noted subset: CD45RO+ cells pooled with CCR7-negative TemRA cells. The rearrangement joins TRBV4-2 to TRBJ2-7, with D perhaps TRBD1 or TRBD2 (5 bases each). CDR3 bases: TGTGCCAGCAGCCGCCGACGGGACGCCGCCTACGAGCAGTACTTC. Translating gives CASSRRRDAAYEQYF.